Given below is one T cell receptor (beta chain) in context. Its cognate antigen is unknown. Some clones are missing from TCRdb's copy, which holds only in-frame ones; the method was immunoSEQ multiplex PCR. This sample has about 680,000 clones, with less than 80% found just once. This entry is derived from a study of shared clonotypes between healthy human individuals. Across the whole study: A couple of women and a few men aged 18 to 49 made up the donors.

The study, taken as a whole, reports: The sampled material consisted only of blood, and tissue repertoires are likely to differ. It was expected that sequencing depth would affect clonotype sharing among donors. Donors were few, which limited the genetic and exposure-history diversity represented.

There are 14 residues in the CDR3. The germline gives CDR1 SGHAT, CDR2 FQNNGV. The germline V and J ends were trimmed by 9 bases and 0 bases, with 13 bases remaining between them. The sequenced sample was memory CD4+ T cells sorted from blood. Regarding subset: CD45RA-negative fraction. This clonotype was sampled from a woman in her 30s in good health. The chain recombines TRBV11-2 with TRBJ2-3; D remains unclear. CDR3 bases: TGTGCCAGTGAAATTGGACCTAGCACAGATACGCAGTATTTT. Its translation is CASEIGPSTDTQYF.